This TCR beta chain is from a study of shared clonotypes between healthy human individuals. Profiled with immunoSEQ multiplex PCR; TCRdb holds only in-frame clones, not every one. The sample lists more than 1.2 million clones; 98% to 99% were seen once. Germline CDR1 is LGHNA and CDR2 is YNFKEQ. V lost 0 bases to trimming and J lost 6 bases; unmatched junction nucleotides: 5. The CDR3 is 14 amino acids. The chain links TRBV4-2 to TRBJ2-7, with 7 bases aligning to TRBD2. Sequencing input: naive CD4+ T cells sorted from blood. The subset here: CD45RA+ positively selected. The TCR sequence derives from a man aged 25 to 40 in good health. Written as DNA, the CDR3 is TGTGCCAGCAGCCAAGAACTAGCGTTCGCCGAGCAGTACTTC. Amino acid sequence: CASSQELAFAEQYF.